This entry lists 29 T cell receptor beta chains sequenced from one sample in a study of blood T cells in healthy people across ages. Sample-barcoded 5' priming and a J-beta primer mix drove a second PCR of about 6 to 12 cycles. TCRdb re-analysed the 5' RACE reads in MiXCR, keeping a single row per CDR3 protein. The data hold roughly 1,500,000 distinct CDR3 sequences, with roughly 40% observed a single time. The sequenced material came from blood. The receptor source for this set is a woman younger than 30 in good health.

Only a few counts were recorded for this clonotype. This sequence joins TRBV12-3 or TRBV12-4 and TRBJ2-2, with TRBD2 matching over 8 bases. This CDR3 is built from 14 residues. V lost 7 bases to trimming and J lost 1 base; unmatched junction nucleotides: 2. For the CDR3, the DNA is TGTGCCAGCAACCTAGCGGGGAACACCGGGGAGCTGTTTTTT. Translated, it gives CASNLAGNTGELFF.

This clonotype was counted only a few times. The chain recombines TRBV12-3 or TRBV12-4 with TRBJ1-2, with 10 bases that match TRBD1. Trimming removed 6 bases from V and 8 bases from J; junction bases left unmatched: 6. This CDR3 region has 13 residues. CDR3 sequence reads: CASRRGQGQGYTF. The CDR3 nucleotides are TGTGCCAGCAGGCGGGGACAGGGGCAAGGCTACACCTTC.

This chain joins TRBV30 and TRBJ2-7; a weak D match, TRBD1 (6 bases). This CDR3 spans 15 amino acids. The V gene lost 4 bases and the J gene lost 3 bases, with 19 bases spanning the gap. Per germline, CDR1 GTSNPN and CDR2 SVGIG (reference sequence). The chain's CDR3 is CAWMGLRAGDYEQYF. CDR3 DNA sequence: TGTGCCTGGATGGGTCTCAGGGCAGGGGACTACGAGCAGTACTTC. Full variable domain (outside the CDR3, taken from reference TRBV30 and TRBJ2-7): SQTIHQWPATLVQPVGSPLSLECTVEGTSNPNLYWYRQAAGRGLQLLFYSVGIGQISSEVPQNLSASRPQDRQFILSSKKLLLSDSGFYLCAWMGLRAGDYEQYFGPGTRLTVT.

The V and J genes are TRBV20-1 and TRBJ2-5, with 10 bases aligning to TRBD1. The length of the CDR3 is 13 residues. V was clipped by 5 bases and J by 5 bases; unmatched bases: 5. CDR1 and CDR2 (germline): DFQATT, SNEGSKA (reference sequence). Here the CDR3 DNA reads TGCAGTGCTTTTGGGACAGGGGCGGAGACCCAGTACTTC. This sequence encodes CSAFGTGAETQYF.

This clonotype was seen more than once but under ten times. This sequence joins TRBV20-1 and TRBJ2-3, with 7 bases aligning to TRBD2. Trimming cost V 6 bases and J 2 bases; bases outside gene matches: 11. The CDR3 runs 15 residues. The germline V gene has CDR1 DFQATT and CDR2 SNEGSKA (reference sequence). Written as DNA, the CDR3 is TGCAGTGCCTTCTCCGCGGGGGACCCCACAGATACGCAGTATTTT. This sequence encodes CSAFSAGDPTDTQYF.

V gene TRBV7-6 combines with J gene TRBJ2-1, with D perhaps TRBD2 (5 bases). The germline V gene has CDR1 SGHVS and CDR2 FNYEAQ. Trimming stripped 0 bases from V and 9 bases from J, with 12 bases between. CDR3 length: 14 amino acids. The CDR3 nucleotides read TGTGCCAGCAGCTTAGCGGAGGTCCCGGGTGAGCAGTTCTTC. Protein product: CASSLAEVPGEQFF.

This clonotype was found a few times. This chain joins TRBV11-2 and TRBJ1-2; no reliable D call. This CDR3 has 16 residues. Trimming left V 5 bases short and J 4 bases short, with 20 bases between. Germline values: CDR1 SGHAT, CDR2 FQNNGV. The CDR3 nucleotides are TGTGCCAGCAGCCGCACATATACTACAATTCTCTATGGCTACACCTTC. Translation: CASSRTYTTILYGYTF.

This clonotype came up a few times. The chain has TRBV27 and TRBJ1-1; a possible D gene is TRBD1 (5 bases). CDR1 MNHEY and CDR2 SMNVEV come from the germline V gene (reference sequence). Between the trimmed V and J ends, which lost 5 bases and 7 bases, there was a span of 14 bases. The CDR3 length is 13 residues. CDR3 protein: CASSLGRGVEAFF. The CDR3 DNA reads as TGTGCCAGCAGTCTGGGTCGGGGGGTTGAAGCTTTCTTT.

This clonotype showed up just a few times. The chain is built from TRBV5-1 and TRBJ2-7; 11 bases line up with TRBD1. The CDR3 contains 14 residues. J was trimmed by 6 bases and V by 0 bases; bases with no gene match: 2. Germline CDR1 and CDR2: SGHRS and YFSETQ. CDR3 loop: CASSLGTGGAEQYF. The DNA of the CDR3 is TGCGCCAGCAGCTTGGGGACAGGGGGCGCCGAGCAGTACTTC.

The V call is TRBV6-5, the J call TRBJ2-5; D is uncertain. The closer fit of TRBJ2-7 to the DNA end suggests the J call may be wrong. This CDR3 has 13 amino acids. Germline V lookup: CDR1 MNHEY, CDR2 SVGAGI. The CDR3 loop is CASSADTSGEQYF. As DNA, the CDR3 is TGTGCCAGCAGTGCCGACACATCGGGCGAGCAGTACTTC.

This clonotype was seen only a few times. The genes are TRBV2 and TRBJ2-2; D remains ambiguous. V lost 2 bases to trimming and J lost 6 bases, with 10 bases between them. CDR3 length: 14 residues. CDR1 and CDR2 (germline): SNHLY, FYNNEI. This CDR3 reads CASSERLDPGELFF. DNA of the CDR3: TGTGCCAGCAGTGAACGTTTGGATCCCGGGGAGCTGTTTTTT.

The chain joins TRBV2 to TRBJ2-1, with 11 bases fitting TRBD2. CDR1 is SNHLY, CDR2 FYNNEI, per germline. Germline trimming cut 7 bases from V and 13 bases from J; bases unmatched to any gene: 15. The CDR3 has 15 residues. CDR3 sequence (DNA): TGTGCCAGCAATCCGGGACTAGCGGACCAAGAGACCCAGTTCTTC. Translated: CASNPGLADQETQFF. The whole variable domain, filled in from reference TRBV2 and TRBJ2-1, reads EPEVTQTPSHQVTQMGQEVILRCVPISNHLYFYWYRQILGQKVEFLVSFYNNEISEKSEIFDDQFSVERPDGSNFTLKIRSTKLEDSAMYFCASNPGLADQETQFFGPGTRLTVL.

The CDR3 spells CASSSPSSGVHEQYF. The CDR3 coding sequence is TGTGCCAGCAGCTCCCCCTCTAGCGGGGTCCACGAGCAGTACTTC. The chain uses TRBV7-6 and TRBJ2-7, with 9 bases aligning to TRBD2. Trimming removed 4 bases from V and 5 bases from J; junction bases left unmatched: 9. The CDR3 is 15 residues long. Per the germline V gene, CDR1 is SGHVS and CDR2 is FNYEAQ.

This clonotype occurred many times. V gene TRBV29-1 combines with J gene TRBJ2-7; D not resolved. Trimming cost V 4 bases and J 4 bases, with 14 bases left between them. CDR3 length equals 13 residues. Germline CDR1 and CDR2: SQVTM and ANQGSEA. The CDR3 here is CSVVSSIGYEQYF. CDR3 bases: TGCAGCGTTGTGTCTAGTATAGGATACGAGCAGTACTTC.

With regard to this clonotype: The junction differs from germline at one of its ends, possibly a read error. In nucleotides, the CDR3 is TGCGCCAGCAACCAAGTGAGCGGGGGACAATACGAGCAGTACTTC. Translating it yields CASNQVSGGQYEQYF. This sequence joins TRBV4-1 and TRBJ2-7; TRBD2 agrees at 8 bases. CDR1 MGHRA and CDR2 YSYEKL come from the germline V gene. This CDR3 region has 15 residues.

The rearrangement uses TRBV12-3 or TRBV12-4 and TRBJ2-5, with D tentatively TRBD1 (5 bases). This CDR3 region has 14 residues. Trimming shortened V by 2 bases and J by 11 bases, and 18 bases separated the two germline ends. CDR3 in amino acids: CASSLSAQANEQYF. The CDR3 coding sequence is TGTGCCAGCAGTTTATCCGCACAGGCCAATGAGCAGTACTTC.

The CDR3 here is CASSLGVANSPLHF. CDR3 nucleotide sequence: TGCGCCAGCAGCTTGGGGGTCGCGAATTCACCCCTCCACTTT. The genes are TRBV5-1 and TRBJ1-6, with D unresolved. The CDR3 totals 14 residues. Germline V CDR1 and CDR2: SGHRS, YFSETQ. The V and J ends lost 0 bases and 7 bases respectively, with 8 bases between them.

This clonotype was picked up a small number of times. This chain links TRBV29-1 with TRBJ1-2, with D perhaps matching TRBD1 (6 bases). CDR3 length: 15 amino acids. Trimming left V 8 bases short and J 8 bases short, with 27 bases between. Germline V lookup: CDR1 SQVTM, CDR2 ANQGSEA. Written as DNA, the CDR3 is TGCAGCAACGGGGAAAAGGGGGAGATCGCGGGAGGCTACACCTTC. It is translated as CSNGEKGEIAGGYTF.

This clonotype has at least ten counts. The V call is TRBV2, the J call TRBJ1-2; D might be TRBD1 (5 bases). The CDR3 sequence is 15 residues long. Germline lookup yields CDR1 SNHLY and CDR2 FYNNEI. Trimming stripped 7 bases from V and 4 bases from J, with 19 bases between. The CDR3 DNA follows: TGTGCCAGCACTTCCGGGACTACAGTGGGCTATGGCTACACCTTC. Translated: CASTSGTTVGYGYTF. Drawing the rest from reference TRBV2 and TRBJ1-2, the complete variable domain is EPEVTQTPSHQVTQMGQEVILRCVPISNHLYFYWYRQILGQKVEFLVSFYNNEISEKSEIFDDQFSVERPDGSNFTLKIRSTKLEDSAMYFCASTSGTTVGYGYTFGSGTRLTVV.

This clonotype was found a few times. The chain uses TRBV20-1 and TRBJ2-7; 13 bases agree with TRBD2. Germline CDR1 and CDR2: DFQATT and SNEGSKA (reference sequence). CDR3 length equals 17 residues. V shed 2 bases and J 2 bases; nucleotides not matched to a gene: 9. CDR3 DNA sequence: TGCAGTGCTAGATCCTTATTGACTAGCGGGGGGACCTACGAGCAGTACTTC. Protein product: CSARSLLTSGGTYEQYF.

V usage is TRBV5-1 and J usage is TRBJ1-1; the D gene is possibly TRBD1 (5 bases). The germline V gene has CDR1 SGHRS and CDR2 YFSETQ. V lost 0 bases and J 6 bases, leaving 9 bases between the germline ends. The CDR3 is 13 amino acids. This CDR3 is CASSLASGSEAFF. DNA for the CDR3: TGCGCCAGCAGCTTGGCCTCAGGGTCTGAAGCTTTCTTT.

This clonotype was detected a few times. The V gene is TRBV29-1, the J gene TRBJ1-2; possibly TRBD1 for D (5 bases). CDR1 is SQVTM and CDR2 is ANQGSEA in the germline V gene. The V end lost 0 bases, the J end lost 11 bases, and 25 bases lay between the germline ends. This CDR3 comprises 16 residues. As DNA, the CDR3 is TGCAGCGTTGAAGAAGCTGGTCGATGGGGGTCTCGCCTATACACCTTC. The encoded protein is CSVEEAGRWGSRLYTF.

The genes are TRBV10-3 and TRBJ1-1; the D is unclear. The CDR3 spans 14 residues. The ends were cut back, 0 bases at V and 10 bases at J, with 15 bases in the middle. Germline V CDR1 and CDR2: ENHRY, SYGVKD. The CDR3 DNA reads TGTGCCATCAGTGAGTCGCTGGTGTTCGGTGTAGCTTTCTTT. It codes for CAISESLVFGVAFF.

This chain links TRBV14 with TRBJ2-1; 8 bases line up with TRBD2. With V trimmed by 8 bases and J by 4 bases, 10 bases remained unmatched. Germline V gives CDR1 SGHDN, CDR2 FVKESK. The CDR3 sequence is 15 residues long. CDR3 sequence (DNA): TGTGCCAGCTCGGGAGGGTCTAGCGGGTACAATGAGCAGTTCTTC. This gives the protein CASSGGSSGYNEQFF.

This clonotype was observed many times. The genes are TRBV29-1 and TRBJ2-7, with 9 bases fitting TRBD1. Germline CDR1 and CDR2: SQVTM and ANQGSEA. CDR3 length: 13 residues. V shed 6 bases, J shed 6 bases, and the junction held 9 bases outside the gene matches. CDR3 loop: CSVQSGQGREQYF. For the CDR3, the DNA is TGCAGCGTCCAATCGGGACAGGGACGCGAGCAGTACTTC.

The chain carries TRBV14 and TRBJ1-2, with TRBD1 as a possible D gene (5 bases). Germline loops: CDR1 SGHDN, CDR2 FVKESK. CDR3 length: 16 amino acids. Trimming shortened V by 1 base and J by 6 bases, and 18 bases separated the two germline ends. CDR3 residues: CASSQVVWQGLHGYTF. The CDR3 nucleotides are TGTGCCAGCAGCCAAGTGGTTTGGCAGGGCTTGCATGGCTACACCTTC.

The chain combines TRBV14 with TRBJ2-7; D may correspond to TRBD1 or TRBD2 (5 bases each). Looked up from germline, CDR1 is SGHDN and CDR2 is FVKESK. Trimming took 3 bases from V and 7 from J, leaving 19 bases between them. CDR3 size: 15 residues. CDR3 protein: CASSQVGKGDGEQYF. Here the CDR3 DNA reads TGTGCCAGCAGCCAGGTGGGGAAAGGGGACGGTGAGCAGTACTTC.

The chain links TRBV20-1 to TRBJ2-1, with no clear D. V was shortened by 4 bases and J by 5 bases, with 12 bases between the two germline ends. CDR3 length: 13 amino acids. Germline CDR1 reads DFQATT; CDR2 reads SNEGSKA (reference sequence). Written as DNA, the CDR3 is TGCAGTGCTATCGGAAGGGAAAACAATGAGCAGTTCTTC. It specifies CSAIGRENNEQFF.

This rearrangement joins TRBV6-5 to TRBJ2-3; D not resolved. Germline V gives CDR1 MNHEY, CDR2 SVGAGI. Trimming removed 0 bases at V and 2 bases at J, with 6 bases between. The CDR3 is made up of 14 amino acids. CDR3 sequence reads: CASSYSRTTDTQYF. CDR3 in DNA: TGTGCCAGCAGTTACTCCCGGACCACAGATACGCAGTATTTT.